These 3 T cell receptor beta chains were all obtained from the same sample, sequenced in a study of cytomegalovirus exposure and HLA in healthy donors. Assay used: immunoSEQ multiplex PCR; TCRdb lists only in-frame clones, some missing. The sample shows under 350,000 clones, roughly 85% of them seen only once. Sequenced input: PBMCs. These receptors originate from a young woman in good health and CMV-seronegative.

The chain employs TRBV7-2 and TRBJ2-7, with 8 nucleotides matching TRBD2. CDR1 and CDR2 from the germline V gene are SGHTA and FQGNSA. The CDR3 length is 17 residues. The ends lost 3 bases at V and 3 bases at J; junction bases unmatched: 13. In DNA form, the CDR3 reads TGTGCCAGCAGCTTTCCCGCCGGGACTAGTTACGTCTACGAGCAGTACTTC. Translated: CASSFPAGTSYVYEQYF.

The CDR3 sequence: CASSPRDPPGGAFF. DNA for the CDR3: TGTGCCAGCAGCCCCCGGGACCCCCCCGGGGGAGCTTTCTTT. This chain links TRBV7-8 with TRBJ1-1; perhaps TRBD1 as D (5 bases). CDR3 size: 14 residues. Deletions cut 5 bases from V and 10 bases from J, with 20 bases between. Germline CDR1 reads SGHVS; CDR2 reads FQNEAQ.

This chain joins TRBV5-1 and TRBJ2-7, with TRBD2 identical over 7 bases. V shed 0 bases, J shed 3 bases, and the junction held 6 bases outside the gene matches. Germline assignment: CDR1 SGHRS and CDR2 YFSETQ. The CDR3 totals 15 residues. In nucleotides, the CDR3 is TGCGCCAGCAGCTTGGCCTCGACTAGCCTCTACGAGCAGTACTTC. It translates to CASSLASTSLYEQYF.